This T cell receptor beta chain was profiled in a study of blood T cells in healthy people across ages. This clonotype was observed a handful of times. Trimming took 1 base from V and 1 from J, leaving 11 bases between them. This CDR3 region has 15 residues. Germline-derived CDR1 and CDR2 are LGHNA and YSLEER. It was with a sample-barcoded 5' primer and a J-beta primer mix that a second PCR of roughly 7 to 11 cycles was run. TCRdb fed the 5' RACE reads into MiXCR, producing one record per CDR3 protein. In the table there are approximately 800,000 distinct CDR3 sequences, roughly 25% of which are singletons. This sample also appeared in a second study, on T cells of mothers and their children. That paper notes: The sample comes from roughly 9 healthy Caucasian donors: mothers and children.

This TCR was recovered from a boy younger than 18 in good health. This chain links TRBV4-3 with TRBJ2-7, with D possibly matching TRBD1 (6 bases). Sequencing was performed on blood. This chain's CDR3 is CASSQGTEASYEQYF. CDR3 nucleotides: TGCGCCAGCAGCCAAGGGACAGAGGCTTCCTACGAGCAGTACTTC.